This T cell receptor (beta chain) comes out of a study of T cell repertoires in cytomegalovirus infection. TCRdb called the reads again in MiXCR, with one record for every CDR3 protein. The sample comprises some 600,000 distinct CDR3 sequences, roughly 24% of which are singletons, and roughly 8% rests with the top ten. The V and J ends lost 4 bases and 1 base, in that order; junction bases with no gene match: 10. Germline V gene data show CDR1 as MNHEY and CDR2 as SVGEGT. CDR3 length equals 18 residues. Input material: CD8+ T cells from PBMCs. The TCR originated in a human donor in good health (CMV status not recorded). Some clones in this sample may be carry-over from other donors' samples. The chain uses TRBV6-2 or TRBV6-3 and TRBJ2-2, with 9 bases lining up with TRBD1. The DNA for the CDR3 is TGTGCCAGCAGTTTAACGAGTCCGGGACAGGGGAACACCGGGGAGCTGTTTTTT. Translating gives CASSLTSPGQGNTGELFF.